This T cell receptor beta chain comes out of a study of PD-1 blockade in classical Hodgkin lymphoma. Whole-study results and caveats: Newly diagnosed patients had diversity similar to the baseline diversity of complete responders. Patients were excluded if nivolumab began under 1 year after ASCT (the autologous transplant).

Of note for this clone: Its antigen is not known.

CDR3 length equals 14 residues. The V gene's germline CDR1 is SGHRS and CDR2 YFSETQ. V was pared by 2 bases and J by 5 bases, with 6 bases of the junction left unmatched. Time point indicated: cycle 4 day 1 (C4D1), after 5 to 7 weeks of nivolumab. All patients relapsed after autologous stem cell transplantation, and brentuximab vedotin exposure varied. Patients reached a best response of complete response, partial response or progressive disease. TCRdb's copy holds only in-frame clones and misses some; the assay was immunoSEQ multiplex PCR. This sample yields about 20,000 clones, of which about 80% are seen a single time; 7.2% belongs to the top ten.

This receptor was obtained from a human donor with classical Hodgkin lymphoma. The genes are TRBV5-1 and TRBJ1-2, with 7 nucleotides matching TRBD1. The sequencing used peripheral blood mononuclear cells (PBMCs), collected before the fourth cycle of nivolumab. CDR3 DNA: TGCGCCAGCAGCTTCGACAGGGAGGTTTATGGCTACACCTTC. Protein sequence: CASSFDREVYGYTF.